One sample yielded the 5 T cell receptor beta chains listed below, sequenced in a study of molecular identifiers for immune sequencing clone quantification. Each CDR3 protein is one row after TCRdb ran MiXCR on the PCR reads. The data contain fewer than 75,000 distinct CDR3 sequences, 17% of them singletons. The material sequenced was naive CD8+ T cells from blood, with Jurkat cell RNA spiked in. Subset here: FACS-sorted CD8+CD4-CCR7+CD45RA+ naive T cells. All receptors come from a human donor in good health. Some libraries in this study had Jurkat cell RNA spiked in.

In its sample, this clonotype was seen a few times. The chain couples TRBV27 to TRBJ2-1, with D perhaps TRBD2 (5 bases). The V end was cut by 2 bases, the J end by 0 bases, with 11 bases between. Looked up from germline, CDR1 is MNHEY and CDR2 is SMNVEV (reference sequence). CDR3 length: 16 residues. In DNA form, the CDR3 reads TGTGCCAGCAGTTTAAGCAGCGGCCACTCCTACAATGAGCAGTTCTTC. This translates into CASSLSSGHSYNEQFF.

The table lists this clonotype with a few counts. The genes are TRBV27 and TRBJ2-1; D ambiguous. The CDR3 sequence is 13 residues long. Trimming cost V 7 bases and J 2 bases, with 9 bases left between them. Per the germline V gene, CDR1 is MNHEY and CDR2 is SMNVEV (reference sequence). The CDR3: CASMEGTYNEQFF. The DNA of the CDR3 is TGTGCCAGCATGGAAGGGACCTACAATGAGCAGTTCTTC.

This clonotype appeared once. A single base separates this from a much larger clone, so it may be a read error. The V gene is TRBV19, the J gene TRBJ2-7; D unclear. CDR3 size: 13 residues. Germline V gene lookup returns CDR1 LNHDA and CDR2 SQIVND (reference sequence). CDR3 residues: CASSMRSSCEQYF. DNA for the CDR3: TGTGCCAGTAGTATGCGGAGCTCCTGCGAGCAGTACTTC.

This clonotype showed up many times. V is TRBV7-9 and J is TRBJ2-7, with 8 bases matching TRBD1. In germline, CDR1 is SEHNR, CDR2 FQNEAQ (reference sequence). The CDR3 runs to 15 residues. Trimming cost V 3 bases and J 3 bases; bases outside gene matches: 7. The CDR3 DNA sequence: TGTGCCAGCAGCTTCGAGGCAGGGGGCCTCTACGAGCAGTACTTC. Translating it yields CASSFEAGGLYEQYF.

This clonotype showed up just a few times. The V call is TRBV3-1, the J call TRBJ2-7; 8 bases line up with TRBD1. Germline trimming cut 4 bases from V and 5 bases from J; bases unmatched to any gene: 4. This CDR3 is 13 amino acids long. Per the germline V gene, CDR1 is LGHDT and CDR2 is YNNKEL (reference sequence). DNA of the CDR3: TGTGCCAGCAGCCCCGGGACAGGCCACGAGCAGTACTTC. Protein: CASSPGTGHEQYF.